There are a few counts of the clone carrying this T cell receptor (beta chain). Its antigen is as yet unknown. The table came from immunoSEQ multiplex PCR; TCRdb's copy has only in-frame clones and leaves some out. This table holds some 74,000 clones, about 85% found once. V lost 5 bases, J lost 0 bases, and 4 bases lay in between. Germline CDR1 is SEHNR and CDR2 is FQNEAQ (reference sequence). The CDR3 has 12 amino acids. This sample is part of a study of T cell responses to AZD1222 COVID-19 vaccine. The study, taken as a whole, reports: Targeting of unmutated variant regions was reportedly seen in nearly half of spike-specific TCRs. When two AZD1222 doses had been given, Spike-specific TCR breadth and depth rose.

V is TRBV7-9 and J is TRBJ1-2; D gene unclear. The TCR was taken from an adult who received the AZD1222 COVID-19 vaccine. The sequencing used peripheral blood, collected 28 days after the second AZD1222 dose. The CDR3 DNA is TGTGCCAGCAGCGCCTCTAACTATGGCTACACCTTC. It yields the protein CASSASNYGYTF. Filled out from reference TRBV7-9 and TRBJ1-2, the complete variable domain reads DTGVSQNPRHKITKRGQNVTFRCDPISEHNRLYWYRQTLGQGPEFLTYFQNEAQLEKSRLLSDRFSAERPKGSFSTLEIQRTEQGDSAMYLCASSASNYGYTFGSGTRLTVV.